The 24 T cell receptor beta chains listed next were all sequenced from one sample in a study of PD-1 blockade in mismatch repair-deficient tumors. No cognate antigen is known for these TCRs. Time point specified: 10-day in vitro stimulation with candidate neoantigen peptide 6. Assay used: immunoSEQ multiplex PCR; TCRdb lists only in-frame clones, some missing. Among 14,000 or so clones listed, about 86% were seen once. The material sequenced was cells cultured in vitro, taken from a patient treated with pembrolizumab. All receptors come from an adult with mismatch repair-deficient cancer.

V and J are TRBV7-8 and TRBJ2-3, with 9 positions matching TRBD2. V lost 5 bases and J lost 3; bases outside the gene matches: 9. CDR1 is SGHVS, CDR2 FQNEAQ, per germline. CDR3 length: 16 residues. The CDR3 DNA is TGTGCCAGCAGCACAGGACTAGCGAGAAGTACAGATACGCAGTATTTT. Its translation: CASSTGLARSTDTQYF.

The chain recombines TRBV5-1 with TRBJ2-3; D possibly corresponds to TRBD2 (6 bases). V was shortened by 4 bases and J by 7 bases, with 22 bases between the two germline ends. Germline V gene lookup returns CDR1 SGHRS and CDR2 YFSETQ. The CDR3 sequence is 16 residues long. This CDR3 is CASSLGTSYSTNTQYF. DNA of the CDR3: TGCGCCAGCAGCCTGGGGACTTCCTACAGTACTAATACGCAGTATTTT.

This chain links TRBV7-8 with TRBJ2-3; D gene ambiguous. V lost 10 bases and J lost 2, with 25 bases in between. CDR1 is SGHVS, CDR2 FQNEAQ, per germline. There are 17 residues in the CDR3. CDR3 in amino acids: CATLRSDQSTLTDTQYF. The CDR3 DNA reads TGTGCCACCCTTCGAAGCGACCAGTCCACCCTCACAGATACGCAGTATTTT.

V usage is TRBV7-2 and J usage is TRBJ2-5; 8 bases are a match to TRBD2. The CDR3 runs 14 residues. Germline V gene sequence: CDR1 SGHTA, CDR2 FQGNSA. The J segment lost 4 bases and the V segment lost 5 bases, leaving 6 bases of the junction unmatched. CDR3 nucleotide sequence: TGTGCCAGCAGCCGATCCGGGACTAGAGAGACCCAGTACTTC. It translates to CASSRSGTRETQYF.

This CDR3 is CVPRKGHPGQDSSPLHF. The CDR3 bases are TGTGTACCCCGAAAGGGTCATCCGGGACAGGATTCATCACCCCTCCACTTT. The rearrangement joins TRBV21-1 to TRBJ1-6; the table's D call, TRBD1, was not checked against the DNA. TRBV21-1 constitutes a pseudogene. This CDR3 contains 17 residues.

CDR3: CASSPALVDYGYTF. The CDR3 nucleotides are TGTGCCAGCAGCCCCGCCCTGGTGGACTATGGCTACACCTTC. The J gene is TRBJ1-2, the V gene TRBV4-2; no firm D call. The ends were cut back, 4 bases at V and 3 bases at J, with 12 bases in the middle. Germline CDR1 LGHNA, CDR2 YNFKEQ. The CDR3 is 14 residues long.

V gene TRBV6-6 combines with J gene TRBJ2-1; 9 nucleotides align to TRBD2. Trimming removed 6 bases from V and 1 base from J; junction bases left unmatched: 7. CDR3 length: 16 residues. Germline assignment: CDR1 MNHNY and CDR2 SVGAGI (reference sequence). The CDR3 sequence: CASRSDTSGSYNEQFF. In nucleotides, the CDR3 is TGTGCCAGCAGGTCAGATACTAGCGGGTCCTACAATGAGCAGTTCTTC.

The rearrangement uses TRBV7-2 and TRBJ2-7, with 7 bases identical to TRBD1. V lost 0 bases and J lost 0; bases outside the gene matches: 2. Germline-derived CDR1 and CDR2 are SGHTA and FQGNSA. The length of the CDR3 is 15 residues. In DNA, the CDR3 is TGTGCCAGCAGCTTAGCAGGGGGCGGCTCCTACGAGCAGTACTTC. Translated: CASSLAGGGSYEQYF.

The V gene is TRBV7-3, the J gene TRBJ2-3; 9 bases are a match to TRBD1. Germline assignment: CDR1 SGHTA and CDR2 FQGTGA. The junction had 5 bases not matched to a gene; V was cut back by 5 bases and J by 5 bases. The CDR3 has 14 residues. The CDR3 nucleotides read TGTGCCAGCAGCCAACAGGGGGCGAAAGATACGCAGTATTTT. This codes for CASSQQGAKDTQYF.

The chain employs TRBV6-5 and TRBJ1-1, with D possibly being TRBD1 (5 bases). Between the trimmed V and J ends, which lost 0 bases and 5 bases, there was a span of 13 bases. This CDR3 is 15 amino acids long. Germline V gives CDR1 MNHEY, CDR2 SVGAGI. CDR3 residues: CASSYSKGLGTEAFF. CDR3 sequence (DNA): TGTGCCAGCAGTTACTCGAAGGGGTTAGGAACTGAAGCTTTCTTT.

This clone was counted a few times. This chain connects TRBV7-9 to TRBJ2-7; a weak D match, TRBD1 (6 bases). Trimming shortened V by 5 bases and J by 1 base, and 15 bases separated the two germline ends. CDR1 is SEHNR, CDR2 FQNEAQ, per germline (reference sequence). CDR3 length equals 15 residues. CDR3: CASSKTGQPSYEQYF. In nucleotides, the CDR3 is TGTGCCAGCAGCAAGACAGGACAGCCATCCTACGAGCAGTACTTC.

The chain is built from TRBV12-5 and TRBJ2-1; D unclear. The CDR3 loop spans 13 amino acids. Per germline, CDR1 LGHNT and CDR2 FRNRAP. With 6 bases removed from V and 9 bases from J, the gap between germline ends came to 15 bases. The CDR3: CASGHSLGGEQFF. The CDR3 DNA reads as TGTGCTAGTGGCCACTCGCTAGGCGGTGAGCAGTTCTTC.

This clone was observed a single time. This chain links TRBV11-2 with TRBJ2-5; D is unresolved. V was trimmed by 1 base and J by 1 base, leaving 7 bases between them. The CDR3 has 14 residues. Germline V gene data show CDR1 as SGHAT and CDR2 as FQNNGV. The DNA of the CDR3 is TGTGCCAGCAGCTTAGGGATCGGCCAAGAGACCCAGTACTTC. It encodes CASSLGIGQETQYF.

J is TRBJ1-2 and V is TRBV2, with TRBD1 matching 9 bases. CDR3 length: 16 amino acids. Germline V gene sequence: CDR1 SNHLY, CDR2 FYNNEI. V lost 2 bases, J lost 1 base, and 5 bases stayed unmatched. The CDR3 bases are TGTGCCAGCAGTGAACGAGGACAGGGGCTTAACTATGGCTACACCTTC. Residues: CASSERGQGLNYGYTF.

The chain combines TRBV21-1 with TRBJ2-7; TRBD2, the table's D call, was not compared with the DNA. TRBV21-1 constitutes a pseudogene. The length of the CDR3 is 17 residues. The CDR3 protein is CASSKPRTSGKSYEQYF. For the CDR3, the DNA is TGTGCCAGCAGCAAACCCCGGACTAGCGGGAAAAGCTACGAGCAGTACTTC.

This clone was recorded once. The J gene is TRBJ2-2, the V gene TRBV7-3; possibly TRBD2 for D (6 bases). This CDR3 comprises 18 residues. Germline-derived CDR1 and CDR2 are SGHTA and FQGTGA. Trimming took off 5 bases at V and 6 bases at J, with 25 bases between the two ends. CDR3 in amino acids: CASSPQRITSSLAGELFF. In DNA, the CDR3 is TGTGCCAGCAGCCCACAAAGAATAACTAGCTCCCTGGCCGGGGAGCTGTTTTTT.

The count of this clone is one. This rearrangement joins TRBV30 to TRBJ2-5, with D possibly being TRBD1 (6 bases). Germline CDR1 GTSNPN, CDR2 SVGIG (reference sequence). This CDR3 region has 14 residues. V was pared by 5 bases and J by 3 bases, with 16 bases between. The CDR3 is CAWGFGTLEETQYF. In nucleotides, the CDR3 is TGTGCCTGGGGGTTCGGGACATTAGAAGAGACCCAGTACTTC.

The J gene is TRBJ1-4, the V gene TRBV9; 7 bases fit TRBD1. The V segment lost 4 bases and the J segment 3 bases; nucleotides outside the gene matches: 6. This CDR3 is built from 15 residues. Germline assignment: CDR1 SGDLS and CDR2 YYNGEE. The chain's CDR3 is CASSLTGSANEKLFF. The CDR3 DNA reads as TGTGCCAGCAGCTTGACAGGGTCGGCTAATGAAAAACTGTTTTTT.

The sample holds one count of this clone. V is TRBV7-8 and J is TRBJ1-1; a weak D match, TRBD1 (5 bases). Germline-derived CDR1 and CDR2 are SGHVS and FQNEAQ. The CDR3 is 12 amino acids. V gave up 5 bases and J gave up 7 bases, with 11 bases separating them. The CDR3 DNA is TGTGCCAGCAGCGCTCCAGGGAGTGAAGCTTTCTTT. Protein: CASSAPGSEAFF.

The chain uses TRBV6-5 and TRBJ2-1, with 11 bases aligning to TRBD2. Per germline, CDR1 MNHEY and CDR2 SVGAGI. This CDR3 is built from 15 residues. Losses at the gene ends were 5 bases for V and 4 bases for J; bases not matched to a gene: 4. CDR3 amino acids: CASSPLAGEYNEQFF. The CDR3 DNA is TGTGCCAGCAGTCCACTAGCGGGAGAGTACAATGAGCAGTTCTTC.

The genes are TRBV7-9 and TRBJ2-7, with D possibly TRBD1 on 6 matching bases. Germline V gene lookup returns CDR1 SEHNR and CDR2 FQNEAQ (reference sequence). The CDR3 has 14 amino acids. The germline V and J ends were trimmed by 7 bases and 1 base, with 14 bases remaining between them. The CDR3 protein is CASTHSDRSYEQYF. In DNA, the CDR3 is TGTGCCAGCACTCACTCTGACAGGTCCTACGAGCAGTACTTC.

This clone was seen once. The chain recombines TRBV7-3 with TRBJ1-1; no clear D. The CDR3 has 13 residues. Deletions cut 2 bases from V and 4 bases from J, with 8 bases between. In germline, CDR1 is SGHTA, CDR2 FQGTGA. CDR3 sequence: CASSLGYGTEAFF. CDR3 bases: TGTGCCAGCAGCTTAGGTTACGGCACTGAAGCTTTCTTT.

The V call is TRBV5-6, the J call TRBJ2-1; D not resolved. Germline CDR1 SGHDT, CDR2 YYEEEE. CDR3 size: 14 residues. Deletions cut 4 bases from V and 7 bases from J, with 15 bases between. The CDR3: CASSLGRTLNEQFF. CDR3 nucleotide sequence: TGTGCCAGCAGCCTTGGCCGCACCCTGAATGAGCAGTTCTTC.

The V gene is TRBV5-4, the J gene TRBJ2-6; D gene unclear. Germline assignment: CDR1 SGHNT and CDR2 YYREEE (reference sequence). Trimming shortened V by 5 bases and J by 0 bases, and 6 bases separated the two germline ends. CDR3 length equals 14 residues. CDR3 coding DNA: TGTGCCAGCAGAAGTCGCTCTGGGGCCAACGTCCTGACTTTC. Its translation: CASRSRSGANVLTF.